This entry lists 5 T cell receptor beta chains sequenced from one sample in a study of cytomegalovirus exposure and HLA in healthy donors. The primer mix had 60 Vbeta and 13 Jbeta primers. Clones were sequenced by immunoSEQ multiplex PCR, and TCRdb holds only the in-frame ones, with some missing. The sample has about 150,000 clones; the top ten hold 2% to 2.5%. The sequenced sample was PBMCs. These receptor sequences come from a man aged 25-45 years in good health and CMV-seronegative.

The chain couples TRBV14 to TRBJ2-1; D is perhaps TRBD2 (6 bases). V was trimmed by 0 bases and J by 4 bases, leaving 10 bases between them. Germline-derived CDR1 and CDR2 are SGHDN and FVKESK. The CDR3 has 15 amino acids. CDR3 nucleotides: TGTGCCAGCAGCCAAGAGACACTAGCATACAATGAGCAGTTCTTC. Protein product: CASSQETLAYNEQFF.

This sequence joins TRBV19 and TRBJ2-7; TRBD1 matches 7 bases. The CDR3 extends over 14 amino acids. With 7 bases clipped from V and 4 bases from J, the junction kept 10 bases outside the gene matches. Germline V gene sequence: CDR1 LNHDA, CDR2 SQIVND (reference sequence). This chain's CDR3 is CASNPYRGAYEQYF. The CDR3 coding sequence is TGTGCCAGTAACCCTTACAGGGGCGCTTACGAGCAGTACTTC.

The gene calls are TRBV6-6 and TRBJ1-1; unclear D gene. The CDR3 spans 12 residues. Trimming removed 5 bases at V and 9 bases at J, with 13 bases between. In germline, CDR1 is MNHNY, CDR2 SVGAGI (reference sequence). CDR3 region: CASSREREQAFF. The CDR3 coding sequence is TGTGCCAGCAGTCGGGAAAGGGAGCAAGCTTTCTTT.

The rearrangement uses TRBV13 and TRBJ2-5; 8 bases map to TRBD2. After removal of 3 bases from V and 4 bases from J, the junction contained 10 bases not matched to a gene. CDR1 is PRHDT and CDR2 is FYEKMQ in the germline V gene (reference sequence). The CDR3 has 16 residues. CDR3: CASSLGIAGGRETQYF. In nucleotides, the CDR3 is TGTGCCAGCAGCTTGGGTATTGCGGGAGGAAGAGAGACCCAGTACTTC.

This chain joins TRBV27 and TRBJ1-1; D is unresolved. Per the germline V gene, CDR1 is MNHEY and CDR2 is SMNVEV (reference sequence). The CDR3 extends over 14 amino acids. Trimming removed 3 bases at V and 4 bases at J, with 12 bases between. As DNA, the CDR3 is TGTGCCAGCAGTTTGGTCAAGAGAGGCACTGAAGCTTTCTTT. Translated: CASSLVKRGTEAFF.